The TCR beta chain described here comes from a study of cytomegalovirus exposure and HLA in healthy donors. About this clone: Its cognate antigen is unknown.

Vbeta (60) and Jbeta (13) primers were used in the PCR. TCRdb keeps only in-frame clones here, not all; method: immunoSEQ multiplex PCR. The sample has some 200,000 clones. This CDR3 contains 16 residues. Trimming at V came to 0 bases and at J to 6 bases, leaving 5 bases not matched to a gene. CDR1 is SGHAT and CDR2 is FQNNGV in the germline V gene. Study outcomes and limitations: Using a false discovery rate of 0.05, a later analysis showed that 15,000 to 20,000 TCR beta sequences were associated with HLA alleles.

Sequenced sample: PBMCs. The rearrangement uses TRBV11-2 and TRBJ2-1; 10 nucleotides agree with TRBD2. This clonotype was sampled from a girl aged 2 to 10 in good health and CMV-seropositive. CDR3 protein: CASSLDLLAGVNEQFF. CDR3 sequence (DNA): TGTGCCAGCAGCTTAGATCTGCTAGCGGGAGTCAATGAGCAGTTCTTC. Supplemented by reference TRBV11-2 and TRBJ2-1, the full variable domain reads EAGVAQSPRYKIIEKRQSVAFWCNPISGHATLYWYQQILGQGPKLLIQFQNNGVVDDSQLPKDRFSAERLKGVDSTLKIQPAKLEDSAVYLCASSLDLLAGVNEQFFGPGTRLTVL.